This TCR beta chain came from a study of cytomegalovirus exposure and HLA in healthy donors. Study background: Unique TCR beta sequences numbering some 120 million came from roughly 180 million T cells in an earlier analysis.

The PCR ran on 60 Vbeta and 13 Jbeta primers. Measured with immunoSEQ multiplex PCR; TCRdb has only the in-frame clones, and not every one. The sample carries about 170,000 clones, approximately 86% recorded once. Study observations and caveats: The study carried out a later analysis of TCR beta sequences. It associated 16,951 of them with specific HLA alleles at a false discovery rate of 0.05. Within the data, a cluster of highly shared sequence variants was likely a sequencing artifact.

As for this clone: The antigen is unknown.

Germline loops: CDR1 LNHDA, CDR2 SQIVND (reference sequence). V gave up 4 bases and J gave up 9 bases, with 13 bases separating them. The CDR3 spans 13 residues. Whereas donors were nominally healthy upon sampling, unrecorded immune exposures were probable. This clonotype originated in a male donor in good health and CMV-seronegative. What was sequenced was PBMCs. This sequence joins TRBV19 and TRBJ2-1, with D maybe TRBD2 (6 bases). The CDR3 bases are TGTGCCAGTAGTACGGGCCGGGGGTCTGAGCAGTTCTTC. Its protein product is CASSTGRGSEQFF.